The entry below gives a single TCR beta chain sequence along with its context. The antigen remains undetermined. Time point given: sample taken at primary tumor resection. From tumor, nontumor lung or frozen PBMC, whole RNA was taken unsorted for sequencing. The data are from a study of spatial heterogeneity in lung cancer. Germline loops: CDR1 SQVTM, CDR2 ANQGSEA. This CDR3 has 13 residues. Germline trimming cut 3 bases from V and 4 bases from J; bases unmatched to any gene: 3. The study's findings and limits: Tracking of tumor mutation counts was seen in expanded intratumoral alpha and beta TCR counts. Tumor T-cell coverage was an estimated 7% or so for alpha and 13% for beta chains.

A single record per CDR3 protein comes from TCRdb applying MiXCR to the 5' RACE reads. The repertoire holds approximately 23,000 distinct CDR3 sequences, with around 4.8% as singletons. The origin of this receptor is a male donor with early-stage non-small cell lung cancer. The chain is built from TRBV29-1 and TRBJ1-1, with TRBD1 identical over 9 bases. Sequenced here: lung tumor tissue, sampled at surgery. CDR3 residues: CSVETGGGTEAFF. CDR3 nucleotide sequence: TGCAGCGTTGAGACAGGGGGGGGCACTGAAGCTTTCTTT.